The 22 T cell receptor beta chains given below trace back to one sample, sequenced in a study of vaccination and CD4 T cells after COVID-19. Cultured CD4+ T-cell DNA underwent Oncomine TCR Beta short-read sequencing. Each CDR3 protein is one row after TCRdb ran MiXCR on the PCR reads. The data hold thousands of distinct CDR3 sequences, with around 40% observed a single time. Their antigen targets remain unknown. The treatment: approximately nine-day PBMC culture with coronavirus spike peptide pools or control peptides (ViraFEST assay). Gathering of the CD4+ T cells, from the unexposed donor, took place before the COVID-19 pandemic (2011-2018). Sequencing used CD4+ T cells from blood, cultured in vitro. These receptors were taken from a human donor in good health.

The rearrangement joins TRBV19 to TRBJ1-5; no reliable D call. Germline V gene lookup returns CDR1 LNHDA and CDR2 SQIVND (reference sequence). This CDR3 has 10 amino acids. Deletions cut 8 bases from V and 11 bases from J, with 10 bases between. CDR3 protein: CASSDLTQHF. The CDR3 nucleotides are TGTGCCAGTTCTGATTTGACCCAGCATTTT.

The V call is TRBV19, the J call TRBJ1-1; 7 bases align to TRBD1. V was pared by 7 bases and J by 0 bases, with 11 bases of the junction left unmatched. The CDR3 has 16 amino acids. Germline loops: CDR1 LNHDA, CDR2 SQIVND (reference sequence). CDR3 protein: CASILRGGALNTEAFF. The CDR3, as DNA: TGTGCCAGTATTCTACGAGGGGGCGCTTTGAACACTGAAGCTTTCTTT.

The chain recombines TRBV6-1 with TRBJ1-3; 8 bases map to TRBD1. V lost 5 bases and J lost 4; bases outside the gene matches: 13. Germline V gene data show CDR1 as MNHNS and CDR2 as SASEGT. The CDR3 is 17 amino acids. Written as DNA, the CDR3 is TGTGCCAGCAGTCCATCGACAGGGGAGGGACTCGGAAACACCATATATTTT. It encodes CASSPSTGEGLGNTIYF.

The chain combines TRBV5-6 with TRBJ1-2, with D uncertain. This CDR3 spans 12 amino acids. V shed 2 bases and J shed 8 bases, with 10 bases lying between them. CDR1 SGHDT and CDR2 YYEEEE come from the germline V gene. In DNA, the CDR3 is TGTGCCAGCAGCTTTGCCCCGATAGGCTACACCTTC. It codes for CASSFAPIGYTF.

The genes are TRBV19 and TRBJ1-2, with D perhaps matching TRBD1 (6 bases). V was pared by 4 bases and J by 3 bases, with 12 bases between. Per the germline V gene, CDR1 is LNHDA and CDR2 is SQIVND (reference sequence). The CDR3 is made up of 14 amino acids. The DNA of the CDR3 is TGTGCCAGTAGTACCGAGGGGGGGGACTATGGCTACACCTTC. Translated, it gives CASSTEGGDYGYTF.

This clonotype has more than one count but fewer than ten. V gene TRBV19 combines with J gene TRBJ1-2, with D unresolved. The germline CDR1 and CDR2 sequences are LNHDA and SQIVND (reference sequence). V dropped 4 bases and J dropped 8 bases, with 11 bases sitting between them. The CDR3 sequence is 12 residues long. This CDR3 is CASSSGVLGYTF. In DNA, the CDR3 is TGTGCCAGTAGTAGTGGGGTGCTCGGCTACACCTTC.

This clonotype has more than one count but fewer than ten. The chain joins TRBV6-1 to TRBJ1-1; 8 bases match TRBD1. Germline V CDR1 and CDR2: MNHNS, SASEGT. The CDR3 is made up of 13 amino acids. The ends lost 6 bases at V and 5 bases at J; junction bases unmatched: 5. CDR3 sequence reads: CASRQGVMTEAFF. The CDR3 bases are TGTGCCAGCAGACAGGGGGTTATGACTGAAGCTTTCTTT.

The chain links TRBV6-4 to TRBJ2-7; 10 bases are a match to TRBD1. Losses at the gene ends were 6 bases for V and 6 bases for J; bases not matched to a gene: 8. The germline V gene encodes CDR1 MRHNA and CDR2 SNTAGT. The CDR3 consists of 14 residues. The CDR3 coding sequence is TGTGCCAGCAGGCCCGGGACAGGGGTAGGCGAGCAGTACTTC. Its protein is CASRPGTGVGEQYF.

The CDR3 DNA reads as TGTGCCTGGAGTGTTGTACACGAGCAGTACTTC. This sequence encodes CAWSVVHEQYF. This chain joins TRBV30 and TRBJ2-7, with D unresolved. CDR3 size: 11 residues. CDR1 is GTSNPN, CDR2 SVGIG, per germline (reference sequence). The V and J ends lost 0 bases and 5 bases respectively, with 5 bases between them.

This chain uses TRBV7-9 with TRBJ1-1; D is perhaps TRBD1 (5 bases). Per the germline V gene, CDR1 is SEHNR and CDR2 is FQNEAQ (reference sequence). Trimming pared 0 bases from V and 4 bases from J, leaving 12 bases between. This CDR3 has 15 residues. CDR3 coding DNA: TGTGCCAGCAGCTTAGCGGGAAGGGGAGGCACTGAAGCTTTCTTT. Translation gives CASSLAGRGGTEAFF.

The chain uses TRBV20-1 and TRBJ1-2, with a tentative D call TRBD1 (5 bases). V lost 0 bases and J lost 2, with 10 bases in between. CDR1 is DFQATT and CDR2 is SNEGSKA in the germline V gene (reference sequence). This CDR3 spans 14 amino acids. CDR3 region: CSARDGTENYGYTF. CDR3 DNA sequence: TGCAGTGCTAGAGACGGGACGGAGAACTATGGCTACACCTTC.

The chain employs TRBV11-2 and TRBJ2-7; D is perhaps TRBD2 (6 bases). V was cut by 5 bases and J by 6 bases, with 11 bases left in between. The CDR3 totals 12 residues. The germline gives CDR1 SGHAT, CDR2 FQNNGV. The CDR3 bases are TGTGCCAGCAGCCAGACTAGGTTCGAGCAGTACTTC. It translates to CASSQTRFEQYF.

This rearrangement joins TRBV30 to TRBJ1-5; 10 bases agree with TRBD1. Germline V lookup: CDR1 GTSNPN, CDR2 SVGIG (reference sequence). Trimming at V came to 1 base and at J to 5 bases, leaving 2 bases not matched to a gene. This CDR3 region has 14 residues. CDR3 nucleotide sequence: TGTGCCTGGAGTGGGACAGGGGGGGATCAGCCCCAGCATTTT. The encoded protein is CAWSGTGGDQPQHF.

The rearrangement joins TRBV12-3 or TRBV12-4 to TRBJ2-7, with D perhaps matching TRBD2 (6 bases). The CDR3 is 16 amino acids. The V and J ends lost 6 bases and 0 bases respectively, with 18 bases between them. CDR3 nucleotides: TGTGCCAGCAGACATCCCCGGGACTGGAGCTCCTACGAGCAGTACTTC. It yields the protein CASRHPRDWSSYEQYF.

This sequence joins TRBV29-1 and TRBJ1-2, with D perhaps matching TRBD1 (6 bases). Between the trimmed V and J ends, which lost 1 base and 9 bases, there was a span of 15 bases. The germline gives CDR1 SQVTM, CDR2 ANQGSEA. The CDR3 has 13 amino acids. The CDR3 DNA follows: TGCAGCGTTGAAGGATCAGGGGCCCGTAGCTACACCTTC. It specifies CSVEGSGARSYTF.

A few counts support this clonotype. The rearrangement uses TRBV12-3 or TRBV12-4 and TRBJ2-3; D may be TRBD1 (5 bases). The CDR3 totals 14 residues. V shed 5 bases and J shed 3 bases, with 12 bases lying between them. This CDR3 is CASSLVQGTDTQYF. CDR3 sequence (DNA): TGTGCCAGCAGTCTTGTCCAGGGTACAGATACGCAGTATTTT.

Here the CDR3 reads CASSVAQGSTGELFF. The CDR3 DNA follows: TGTGCCAGCAGCGTAGCGCAGGGGTCCACCGGGGAGCTGTTTTTT. The rearrangement links TRBV9 to TRBJ2-2, with D tentatively TRBD1 (6 bases). V dropped 0 bases and J dropped 4 bases, with 10 bases sitting between them. CDR1 and CDR2 (germline): SGDLS, YYNGEE. This CDR3 has 15 amino acids.

This chain links TRBV15 with TRBJ2-5, with 8 bases fitting TRBD2. The germline V gene encodes CDR1 LNHNV and CDR2 YYDKDF (reference sequence). Unmatched junction bases numbered 6, after V lost 4 bases and J lost 5 bases. The CDR3 has 14 residues. The CDR3 DNA reads TGTGCCACCAGCACCCGGGGGGGTGGCGAGACCCAGTACTTC. This encodes CATSTRGGGETQYF.

There are a few counts of this clonotype. J is TRBJ1-2 and V is TRBV19; tentatively, D is TRBD1 (6 bases). From germline, CDR1 is LNHDA and CDR2 SQIVND (reference sequence). The germline V and J ends were trimmed by 2 bases and 4 bases, with 14 bases remaining between them. The CDR3 contains 15 residues. DNA for the CDR3: TGTGCCAGTAGTATAATCCTAACAGGGCTCTATGGCTACACCTTC. Translation gives CASSIILTGLYGYTF.

The rearrangement links TRBV5-4 to TRBJ1-1; D remains unclear. Germline V gives CDR1 SGHNT, CDR2 YYREEE (reference sequence). CDR3 size: 13 residues. V shed 5 bases and J shed 0 bases, with 8 bases lying between them. The CDR3 DNA is TGTGCCAGCAGTATGGTGCTGAACACTGAAGCTTTCTTT. It codes for CASSMVLNTEAFF.

J is TRBJ2-3 and V is TRBV20-1; D may be TRBD1 or TRBD2 (6 bases each). CDR3 length: 14 amino acids. Trimming removed 2 bases at V and 0 bases at J, with 9 bases between. In germline, CDR1 is DFQATT, CDR2 SNEGSKA (reference sequence). The CDR3 loop is CSARRGASTDTQYF. The CDR3, as DNA: TGCAGTGCTAGAAGGGGGGCGAGCACAGATACGCAGTATTTT.

The J gene is TRBJ2-5, the V gene TRBV30, with D perhaps TRBD1 (6 bases). Germline assignment: CDR1 GTSNPN and CDR2 SVGIG (reference sequence). The length of the CDR3 is 12 residues. The V and J ends lost 5 bases and 2 bases respectively, with 9 bases between them. The CDR3 nucleotides read TGTGCCTGGGAGACAGGTCAAGAGACCCAGTACTTC. It specifies CAWETGQETQYF.